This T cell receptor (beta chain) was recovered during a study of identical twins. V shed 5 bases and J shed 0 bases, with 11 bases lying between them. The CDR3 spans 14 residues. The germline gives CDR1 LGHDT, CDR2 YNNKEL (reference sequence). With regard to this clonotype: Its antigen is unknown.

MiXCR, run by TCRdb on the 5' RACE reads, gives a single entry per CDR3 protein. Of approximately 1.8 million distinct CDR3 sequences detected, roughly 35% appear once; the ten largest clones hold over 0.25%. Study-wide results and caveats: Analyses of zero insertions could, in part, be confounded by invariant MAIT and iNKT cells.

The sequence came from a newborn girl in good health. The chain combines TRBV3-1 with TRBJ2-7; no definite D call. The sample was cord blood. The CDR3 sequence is CASSIRPSSYEQYF. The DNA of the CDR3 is TGTGCCAGCAGCATCAGACCGAGCTCCTACGAGCAGTACTTC.